This T cell receptor beta chain was sequenced for a study of vaccination effects on CD4 cells after COVID-19. Overall study: The median interval between the second dose and post-vaccine sampling was 72 days.

Details on this clone: Its antigen is undetermined.

The method was immunoSEQ multiplex PCR; TCRdb's version includes in-frame clones alone and lacks a portion of them. Of approximately 15,000 clones in the sample, around 75% were seen once. Sequencing followed a ViraFEST assay step that expanded antigen-specific CD4+ T cells with viral peptide pools. A roughly ten-day culture period preceded the isolation of CD4+ T cells. Each participant was administered two doses of either the BNT162b2 or the mRNA-1273 vaccine. Absence of prior SARS-CoV-2 infection characterized the vaccine recipients, who showed negative nucleocapsid antibodies. A half-volume exchange with IL-2 medium occurred on days 3 and 7. Material: CD4+ T cells from PBMCs cultured with HCoV-NL63 spike peptides, obtained after COVID-19 vaccination. The TCR sequence derives from a human donor who received a COVID-19 vaccine.

The CDR3 nucleotides read TGTGCCAGCAGCCTGTGGACTAGTCGAGAGCAGTTCTTC. Translation gives CASSLWTSREQFF. The V gene is TRBV6-2 or TRBV6-3, the J gene TRBJ2-1, with TRBD2 matching over 7 bases. Germline trimming cut 6 bases from V and 10 bases from J; bases unmatched to any gene: 9. The length of the CDR3 is 13 residues. Germline-derived CDR1 and CDR2 are MNHEY and SVGEGT.